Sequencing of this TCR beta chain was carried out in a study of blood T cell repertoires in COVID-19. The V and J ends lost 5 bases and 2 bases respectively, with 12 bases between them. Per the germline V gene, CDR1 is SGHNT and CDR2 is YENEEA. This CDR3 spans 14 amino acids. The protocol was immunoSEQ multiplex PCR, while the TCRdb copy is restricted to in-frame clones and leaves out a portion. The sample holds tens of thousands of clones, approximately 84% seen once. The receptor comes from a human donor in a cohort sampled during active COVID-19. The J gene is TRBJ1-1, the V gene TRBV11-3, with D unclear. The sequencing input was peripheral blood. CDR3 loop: CASSPRGVNTEAFF. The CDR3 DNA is TGTGCCAGCAGCCCCCGCGGGGTAAACACTGAAGCTTTCTTT.